Listed below are T cell receptor beta chains from one sample, sequenced in a study of STAT5B mutations in CD4+ large granular lymphocyte leukemia. The repertoire was sequenced with immunoSEQ multiplex PCR; TCRdb's copy has only in-frame clones and lacks some. The sample has 25,000 to 35,000 clones, roughly 80% seen once; the top ten hold roughly 0.3%. The specimen sequenced was CD4+ T cells from blood buffy coats. The receptors derive from a human donor in good health. CDR3s include the opening cysteine and the closing phenylalanine or tryptophan. The D gene is left open where the match is weak. Only part of the rows carry a size: once, few, many, or a class if the clone is expanded.

d_gene	v_gene	j_gene	abundance	CDR3aa	CDR3nt
TRBD2	TRBV30	TRBJ2-7	few	CAWSRLVGLAGTEQYF	TGTGCCTGGAGTAGGCTTGTCGGACTAGCGGGAACCGAGCAGTACTTC
TRBD1	TRBV5-1	TRBJ1-5	.	CASRTTGTGENQPQHF	TGCGCCAGCAGGACAACCGGGACAGGGGAAAATCAGCCCCAGCATTTT
.	TRBV11-3	TRBJ2-2	few	CASRRRHELFF	TGTGCCAGCCGAAGGCGGCATGAGCTGTTTTTT
TRBD2	TRBV25-1	TRBJ2-1	.	CASSGAGVNEQFF	TGTGCCAGCAGTGGAGCGGGGGTGAATGAGCAGTTCTTC
.	TRBV5-4	TRBJ2-7	few	CASSSDVREQYF	TGTGCCAGCAGTTCGGACGTCCGCGAGCAGTACTTC
.	TRBV19	TRBJ1-1	.	CASSNGGPNTEAFF	TGTGCCAGTAGTAATGGGGGACCAAACACTGAAGCTTTCTTT
TRBD2	TRBV19	TRBJ2-3	.	CATSPSGRQGTDTQYF	TGTGCCACTTCTCCTAGCGGGAGACAGGGCACAGATACGCAGTATTTT
.	TRBV11-3	TRBJ2-5	.	CASSLEGVGGETQYF	TGTGCCAGCAGCTTAGAGGGTGTTGGTGGCGAGACCCAGTACTTC
TRBD2	TRBV4-2	TRBJ2-2	.	CASSLIGTSDTKDTGELFF	TGTGCCAGCAGCCTTATCGGGACTAGCGATACAAAGGACACCGGGGAGCTGTTTTTT
.	TRBV10-1	TRBJ2-3	.	CASSGQLTDTQYF	TGCGCCAGCAGTGGACAACTCACAGATACGCAGTATTTT
.	TRBV30	TRBJ2-7	few	CAWTTGSEIYEQYF	TGTGCCTGGACCACCGGGTCGGAGATCTACGAGCAGTACTTC
TRBD1	TRBV6-5	TRBJ2-5	.	CASSPDRGEETQYF	TGTGCCAGCAGCCCGGACAGGGGAGAAGAGACCCAGTACTTC
TRBD2	TRBV29-1	TRBJ2-1	.	CSVGTSGGPSSYNEQFF	TGCAGCGTGGGGACTAGCGGGGGCCCGAGCTCCTACAATGAGCAGTTCTTC